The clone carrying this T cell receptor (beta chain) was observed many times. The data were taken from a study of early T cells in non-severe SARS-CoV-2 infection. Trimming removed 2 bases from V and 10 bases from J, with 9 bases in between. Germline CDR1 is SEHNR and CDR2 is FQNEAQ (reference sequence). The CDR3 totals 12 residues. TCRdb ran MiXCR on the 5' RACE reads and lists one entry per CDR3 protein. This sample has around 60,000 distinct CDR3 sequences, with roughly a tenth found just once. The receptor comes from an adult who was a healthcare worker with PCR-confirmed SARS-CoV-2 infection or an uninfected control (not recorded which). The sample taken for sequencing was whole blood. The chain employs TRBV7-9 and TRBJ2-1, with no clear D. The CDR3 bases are TGTGCCAGCAGCTTAATAGCCAGAGAGCAGTTCTTC. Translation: CASSLIAREQFF.